This section outlines one T cell receptor beta chain sequence together with its context. The target antigen is unknown. Being one base from a much bigger clone, this may be a read error. The data stem from a study of Graves' ophthalmopathy and Graves' hyperthyroidism. Study-wide results and caveats: Progression of ophthalmopathy was predicted by the model with roughly 65% sensitivity and around 72% specificity. Blood also harbored most expanded thyroid clonotypes above 0.001 frequency.

Physicians reached a diagnosis by relying on clinical symptoms, serum thyroxine, TRAb, thyroid ultrasound and orbital computed tomography. CDR3 length equals 13 residues. V was cut by 12 bases and J by 2 bases, with 15 bases left in between. CDR1 and CDR2 from the germline V gene are KGHDR and SFDVKD. Amplification of TCR beta CDR3 regions used RNA transcripts. Second-round multiplex PCR came after a first-round RT-PCR that employed HTBI primers. TCRdb re-derived calls from the multiplex PCR reads in MiXCR, one entry per CDR3 protein. The sample includes hundreds of thousands of distinct CDR3 sequences, more than 40% of them seen just once.

The receptor's source is an adult man with Graves' ophthalmopathy. The J gene is TRBJ2-5, the V gene TRBV24-1; D not certain. What was sequenced was peripheral blood. Here the CDR3 reads CAATPPEQETQYF. The CDR3 DNA sequence: TGTGCCGCCACTCCACCGGAGCAAGAGACCCAGTACTTC.